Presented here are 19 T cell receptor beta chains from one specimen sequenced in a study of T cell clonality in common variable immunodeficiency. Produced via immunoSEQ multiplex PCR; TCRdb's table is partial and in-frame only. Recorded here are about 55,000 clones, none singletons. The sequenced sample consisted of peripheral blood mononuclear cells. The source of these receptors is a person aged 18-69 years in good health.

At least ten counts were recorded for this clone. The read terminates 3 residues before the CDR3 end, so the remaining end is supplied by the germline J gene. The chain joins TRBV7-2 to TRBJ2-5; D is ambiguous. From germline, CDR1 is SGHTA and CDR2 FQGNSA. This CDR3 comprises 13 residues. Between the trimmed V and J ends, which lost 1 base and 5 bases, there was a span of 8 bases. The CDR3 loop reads CASSLVTRETQYF. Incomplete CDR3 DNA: TGTGCCAGCAGCTTAGTCACCAGGGAGACC.

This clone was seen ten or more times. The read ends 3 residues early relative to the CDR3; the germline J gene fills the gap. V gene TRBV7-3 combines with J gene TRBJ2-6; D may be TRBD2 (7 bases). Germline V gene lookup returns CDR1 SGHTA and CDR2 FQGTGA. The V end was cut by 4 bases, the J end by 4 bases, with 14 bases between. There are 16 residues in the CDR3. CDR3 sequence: CASSWGGSSGANVLTF. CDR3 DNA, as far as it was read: TGTGCCAGCAGCTGGGGGGGCAGCTCCGGGGCCAACGTC.

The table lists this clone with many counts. This CDR3 is CASSPYRGLGETQYF. The part of the CDR3 DNA that was read is TGTGCCAGCAGCCCTTACAGGGGGCTGGGGGAGACC. J is TRBJ2-5 and V is TRBV6-2 or TRBV6-3, with 9 bases matching TRBD1. Read sequence stops 3 residues before the CDR3 end, and the germline J gene provides the missing end. The ends lost 6 bases at V and 5 bases at J; junction bases unmatched: 10. CDR3 length equals 15 residues. Germline-derived CDR1 and CDR2 are MNHEY and SVGEGT.

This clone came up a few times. The sequenced CDR3 bases are TGTGCCAGTAGTGAGGGGGTAACCAATCAGCCC. Translating it yields CASSEGVTNQP. The entire CDR3 protein reads CASSEGVTNQPQHF. V and J are TRBV19 and TRBJ1-5; TRBD1 might be the D (6 bases). The read ends 3 residues before the CDR3 terminus; that terminus is restored from the germline J gene. The CDR3 has 14 amino acids. CDR1 and CDR2 from the germline V gene are LNHDA and SQIVND (reference sequence). V was cut by 5 bases and J by 3 bases, with 11 bases left in between.

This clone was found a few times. Partial CDR3 DNA: TGTGCCAGCAGTGAAGAAGGGACAGGGGGCTACGAC. This translates into CASSEEGTGGYD. The whole CDR3 protein is CASSEEGTGGYDYTF. This chain connects TRBV6-1 to TRBJ1-2, with TRBD1 matching 12 bases. The read is 3 residues too short to cover the CDR3 end, so that end is filled in from the germline J gene. Per germline, CDR1 MNHNS and CDR2 SASEGT. The CDR3 runs to 15 residues.

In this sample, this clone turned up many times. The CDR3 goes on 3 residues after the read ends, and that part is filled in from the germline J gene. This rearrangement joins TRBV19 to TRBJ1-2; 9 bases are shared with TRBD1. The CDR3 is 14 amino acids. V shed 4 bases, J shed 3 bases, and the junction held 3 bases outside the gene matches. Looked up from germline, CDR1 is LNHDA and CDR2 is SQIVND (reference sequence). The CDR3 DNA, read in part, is TGTGCCAGTAGTACCCGGACAGGGGACTATGGC. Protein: CASSTRTGDYG. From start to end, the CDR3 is CASSTRTGDYGYTF.

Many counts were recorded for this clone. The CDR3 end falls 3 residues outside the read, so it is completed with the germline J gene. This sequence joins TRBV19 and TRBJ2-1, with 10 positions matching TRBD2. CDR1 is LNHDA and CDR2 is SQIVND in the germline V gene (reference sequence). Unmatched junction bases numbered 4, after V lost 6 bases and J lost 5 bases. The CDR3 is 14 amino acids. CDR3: CASSSSGGNNEQFF. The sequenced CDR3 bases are TGTGCCAGTAGCTCTAGCGGGGGCAACAATGAG.

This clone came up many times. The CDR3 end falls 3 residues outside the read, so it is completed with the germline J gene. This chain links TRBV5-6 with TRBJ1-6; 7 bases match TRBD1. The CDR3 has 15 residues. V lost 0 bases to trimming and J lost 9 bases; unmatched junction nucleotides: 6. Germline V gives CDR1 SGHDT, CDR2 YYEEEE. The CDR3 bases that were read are TGTGCCAGCAGCTTGGCCGACAGGGAAAGTTCACCC. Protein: CASSLADRESSP. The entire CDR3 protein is CASSLADRESSPLHF.

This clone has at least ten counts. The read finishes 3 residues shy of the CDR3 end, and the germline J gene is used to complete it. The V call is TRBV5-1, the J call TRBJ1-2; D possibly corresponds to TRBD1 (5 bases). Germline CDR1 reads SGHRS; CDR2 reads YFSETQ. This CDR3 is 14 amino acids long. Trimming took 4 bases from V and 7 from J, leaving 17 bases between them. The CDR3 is CASSPVDTMRGYTF. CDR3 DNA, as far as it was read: TGCGCCAGCAGCCCGGTGGACACCATGCGTGGC.

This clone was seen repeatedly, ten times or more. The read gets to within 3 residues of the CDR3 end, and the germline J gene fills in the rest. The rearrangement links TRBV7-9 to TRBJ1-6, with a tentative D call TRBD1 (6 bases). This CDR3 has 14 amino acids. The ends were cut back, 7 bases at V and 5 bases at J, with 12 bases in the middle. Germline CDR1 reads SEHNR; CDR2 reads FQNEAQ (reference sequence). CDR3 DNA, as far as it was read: TGTGCCAGCAACTACGGACAGAATAATTCACCC. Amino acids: CASNYGQNNSP. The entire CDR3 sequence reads CASNYGQNNSPLHF.

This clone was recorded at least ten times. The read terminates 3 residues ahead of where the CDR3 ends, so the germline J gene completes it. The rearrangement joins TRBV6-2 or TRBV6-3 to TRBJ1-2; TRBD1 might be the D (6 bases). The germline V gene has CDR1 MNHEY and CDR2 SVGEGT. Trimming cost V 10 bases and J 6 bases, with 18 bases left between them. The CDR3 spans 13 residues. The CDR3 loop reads CATYGGPRDGYTF. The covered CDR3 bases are TGTGCCACCTACGGGGGGCCCAGGGATGGC.

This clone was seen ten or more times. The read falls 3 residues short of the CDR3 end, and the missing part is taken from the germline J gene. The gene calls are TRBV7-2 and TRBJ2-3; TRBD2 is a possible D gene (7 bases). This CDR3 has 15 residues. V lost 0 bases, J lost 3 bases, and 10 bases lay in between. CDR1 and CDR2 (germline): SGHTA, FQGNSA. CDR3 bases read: TGTGCCAGCAGCTTAGCGGGGGGGCGTACAGATACG. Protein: CASSLAGGRTDT. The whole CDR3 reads CASSLAGGRTDTQYF.

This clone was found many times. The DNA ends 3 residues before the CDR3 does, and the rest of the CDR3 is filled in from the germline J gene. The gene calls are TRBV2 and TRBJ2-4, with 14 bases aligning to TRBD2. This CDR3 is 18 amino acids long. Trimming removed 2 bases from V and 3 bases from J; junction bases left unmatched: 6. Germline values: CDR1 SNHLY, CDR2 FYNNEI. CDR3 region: CASSERGLAGVGKNIQYF. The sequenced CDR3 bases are TGTGCCAGCAGTGAACGGGGACTAGCGGGAGTAGGCAAAAACATT.

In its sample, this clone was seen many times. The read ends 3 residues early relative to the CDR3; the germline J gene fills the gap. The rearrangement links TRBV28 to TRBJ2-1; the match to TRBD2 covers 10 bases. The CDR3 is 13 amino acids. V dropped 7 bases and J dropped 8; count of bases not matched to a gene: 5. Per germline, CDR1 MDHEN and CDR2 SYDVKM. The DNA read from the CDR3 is TGTGCCAGCAAGCTAGCGGGAGATCATGAG. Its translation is CASKLAGDHE. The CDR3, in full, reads CASKLAGDHEQFF.

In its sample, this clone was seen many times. The CDR3 loop reads CASSRRDRGNEQYF. CDR3 bases read: TGTGCCAGTAGCCGCCGGGACAGGGGAAACGAG. J is TRBJ2-7 and V is TRBV19; 10 nucleotides agree with TRBD1. The CDR3 is cut off 3 residues early in the read; its end comes from the germline J gene. Germline V gives CDR1 LNHDA, CDR2 SQIVND (reference sequence). The CDR3 has 14 amino acids. Trimming took 6 bases from V and 5 from J; bases not matched to a gene: 7.

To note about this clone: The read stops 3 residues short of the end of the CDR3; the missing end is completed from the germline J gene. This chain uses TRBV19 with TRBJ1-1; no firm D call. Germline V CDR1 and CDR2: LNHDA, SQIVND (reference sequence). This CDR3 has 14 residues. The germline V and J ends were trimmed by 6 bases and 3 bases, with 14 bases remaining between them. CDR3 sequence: CASRERGGYTEAFF. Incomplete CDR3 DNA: TGTGCCAGTAGGGAACGGGGAGGGTACACTGAA.

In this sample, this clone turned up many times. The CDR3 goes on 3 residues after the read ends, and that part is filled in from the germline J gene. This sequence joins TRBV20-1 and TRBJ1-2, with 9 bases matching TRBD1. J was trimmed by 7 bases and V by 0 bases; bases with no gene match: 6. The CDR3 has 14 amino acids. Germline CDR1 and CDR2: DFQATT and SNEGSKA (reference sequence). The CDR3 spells CSARDPGQGFGYTF. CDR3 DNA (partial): TGCAGTGCTAGAGATCCAGGACAGGGGTTTGGC.

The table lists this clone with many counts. The CDR3 loop is CASSLGTGTDTQYF. The sequenced part of the CDR3 DNA is TGTGCCAGCAGCTTAGGGACAGGAACAGATACG. V is TRBV11-2 and J is TRBJ2-3; 7 positions match TRBD1. The observed sequence ends 3 residues before the CDR3 terminus, with the missing tail filled in from the germline J gene. Per germline, CDR1 SGHAT and CDR2 FQNNGV. The CDR3 length is 14 residues. After removal of 1 base from V and 3 bases from J, the junction contained 1 base not matched to a gene.

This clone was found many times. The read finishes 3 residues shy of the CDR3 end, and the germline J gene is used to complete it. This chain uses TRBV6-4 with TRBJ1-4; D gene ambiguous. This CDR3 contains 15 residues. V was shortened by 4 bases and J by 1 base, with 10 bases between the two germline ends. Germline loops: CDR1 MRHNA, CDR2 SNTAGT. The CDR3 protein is CASSGGRETNEKLFF. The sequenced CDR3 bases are TGTGCCAGCAGTGGTGGGCGGGAAACTAATGAAAAA.